This T cell receptor beta chain was found in a study of blood T cell repertoires in COVID-19. Across the whole study: Both acute and convalescent COVID-19 samples were obtained from the United States, Italy and Spain. T cells, B-cell-depleted T cells, or PBMCs supplied cDNA or gDNA.

The germline CDR1 and CDR2 sequences are WNHNN and SYGVQD (reference sequence). The CDR3 spans 14 residues. The trim removed 2 bases at V and 5 bases at J, leaving 3 bases unmatched. Seattle enrolled patients during active infection and tracked them longitudinally. How the authors handled the data: Researchers report that nucleated cell counts were estimated from reference gene primer amplification. Here immunoSEQ multiplex PCR was the method, and the copy in TCRdb shows in-frame clones only, minus some. V and J calls and clone size follow that table, whereas D and trimming were derived from the DNA. The sample lists roughly 30,000 clones; about 92% were seen once.

The rearrangement joins TRBV10-1 to TRBJ2-5; 9 bases are a match to TRBD1. The receptor was derived from a woman in her 70s with COVID-19, enrolled during active disease. Sample: peripheral blood. CDR3 in amino acids: CASSEGTGWETQYF. CDR3 nucleotide sequence: TGCGCCAGCAGTGAGGGGACAGGGTGGGAGACCCAGTACTTC.